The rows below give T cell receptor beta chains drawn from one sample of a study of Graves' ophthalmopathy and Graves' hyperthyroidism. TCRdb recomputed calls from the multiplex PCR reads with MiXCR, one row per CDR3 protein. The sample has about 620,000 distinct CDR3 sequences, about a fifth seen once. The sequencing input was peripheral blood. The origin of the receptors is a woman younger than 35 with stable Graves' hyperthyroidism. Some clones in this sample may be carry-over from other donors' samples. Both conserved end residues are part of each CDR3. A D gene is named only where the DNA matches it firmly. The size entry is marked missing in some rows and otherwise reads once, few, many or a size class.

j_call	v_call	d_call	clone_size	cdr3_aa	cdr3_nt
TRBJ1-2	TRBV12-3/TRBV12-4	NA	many	CASTEGRIYGYTF	TGTGCCAGCACGGAGGGACGTATCTATGGCTACACCTTC
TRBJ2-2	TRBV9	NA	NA	CASKPSPGQNTGELFF	TGTGCCAGCAAACCATCACCGGGACAAAACACCGGGGAGCTGTTTTTT
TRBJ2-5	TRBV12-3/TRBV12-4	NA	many	CASSLRRAGDLRETQYF	TGTGCCAGCAGTTTAAGGAGGGCAGGGGATTTGCGAGAGACCCAGTACTTC
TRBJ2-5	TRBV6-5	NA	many	CASSFRGAKTQYF	TGTGCCAGCAGCTTTCGCGGGGCAAAGACCCAGTACTTC
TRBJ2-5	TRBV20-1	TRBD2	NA	CSARPLVREFPETQYF	TGCAGTGCTAGACCGCTGGTGCGGGAGTTCCCAGAGACCCAGTACTTC
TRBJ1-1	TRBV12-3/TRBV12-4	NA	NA	CASSPSSWAGDTEAFF	TGTGCCAGCAGCCCGTCATCCTGGGCAGGGGACACTGAAGCTTTCTTT
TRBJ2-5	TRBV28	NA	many	CASKGETQYF	TGTGCCAGCAAGGGAGAGACCCAGTACTTC
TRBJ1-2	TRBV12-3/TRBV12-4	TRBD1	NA	CASGEGAQGYTF	TGTGCCAGCGGGGAGGGGGCGCAGGGCTACACCTTC
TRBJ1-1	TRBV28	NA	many	CASRDTLNTEAFF	TGTGCCAGCAGAGATACACTGAACACTGAAGCTTTCTTT
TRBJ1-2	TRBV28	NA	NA	CASRAPQGVLYGYTF	TGTGCCAGCAGAGCTCCACAGGGAGTCCTTTATGGCTACACCTTC
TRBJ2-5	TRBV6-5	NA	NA	CASSYSTGGGETQYF	TGTGCCAGCAGTTACTCGACAGGTGGAGGAGAGACCCAGTACTTC
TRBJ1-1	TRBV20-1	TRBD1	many	CSARDLGQGLGEAFF	TGCAGTGCTAGAGATTTAGGACAGGGGTTGGGTGAAGCTTTCTTT
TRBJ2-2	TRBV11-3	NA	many	CASSNRDTNGELFF	TGTGCCAGCAGCAACCGGGACACCAACGGGGAGCTGTTTTTT
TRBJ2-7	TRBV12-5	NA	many	CASGLVVEAYEQYF	TGTGCTAGTGGTTTGGTAGTCGAAGCCTACGAGCAGTACTTC
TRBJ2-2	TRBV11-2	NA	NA	CASSKGRGAGFWTGELFF	TGTGCCAGCAGTAAAGGCAGGGGCGCCGGGTTTTGGACCGGGGAGCTGTTTTTT
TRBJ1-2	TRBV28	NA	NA	CASSLRIFRTNGYTF	TGTGCCAGCAGCCTCCGTATATTTAGGACTAACGGCTACACCTTC
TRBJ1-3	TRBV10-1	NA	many	CASSVGLGNTIYF	TGCGCCAGCAGTGTCGGGCTCGGAAACACCATATATTTT
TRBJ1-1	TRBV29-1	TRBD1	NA	CSVQGGINTEAFF	TGCAGCGTTCAAGGGGGCATTAACACTGAAGCTTTCTTT
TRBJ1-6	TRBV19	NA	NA	CASSIGGSPLHF	TGTGCCAGTAGTATTGGTGGTTCACCCCTCCACTTT
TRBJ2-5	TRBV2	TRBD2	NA	CASSQPTSGEETQYF	TGTGCCAGCAGTCAACCGACTAGCGGGGAGGAGACCCAGTACTTC
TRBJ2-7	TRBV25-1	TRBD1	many	CASRPGTARGFTYEQYF	TGTGCCAGCAGACCAGGGACCGCCAGGGGGTTTACCTACGAGCAGTACTTC
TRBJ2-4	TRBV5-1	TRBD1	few	CASSRDRGFSKNIKYF	TGCGCCAGCAGCAGGGACAGGGGATTTTCCAAAAACATTAAGTACTTC
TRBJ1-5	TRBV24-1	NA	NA	CATSDLPRTDNQPQHF	TGTGCCACCAGTGATTTGCCCCGGACAGACAATCAGCCCCAGCATTTT
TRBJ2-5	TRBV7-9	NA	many	CASSQGGSETQYF	TGTGCCAGCAGCCAGGGGGGTTCGGAGACCCAGTACTTC
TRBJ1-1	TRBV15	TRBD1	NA	CATSRSRRGQGYTEAFF	TGTGCCACCAGCAGATCCAGGAGGGGACAGGGTTACACTGAAGCTTTCTTT
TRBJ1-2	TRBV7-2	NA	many	CASSLGSRSNYGYTF	TGTGCCAGCAGCTTAGGTTCACGGTCTAACTATGGCTACACCTTC
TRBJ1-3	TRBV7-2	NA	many	CASSIRTASGNTIYF	TGTGCCAGCAGCATCCGGACAGCCTCTGGAAACACCATATATTTT
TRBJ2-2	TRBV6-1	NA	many	CATPAVANTGELFF	TGTGCCACGCCCGCTGTCGCGAACACCGGGGAGCTGTTTTTT
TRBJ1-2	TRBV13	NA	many	CASSSGRTINYGYTF	TGTGCCAGCAGCTCCGGACGGACGATTAACTATGGCTACACCTTC
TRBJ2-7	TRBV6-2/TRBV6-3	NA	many	CASSSRQYEQYF	TGTGCCAGCAGCTCGCGACAGTACGAGCAGTACTTC
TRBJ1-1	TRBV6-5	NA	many	CASSYSSQGEAFF	TGTGCCAGCAGTTACTCGTCGCAGGGTGAAGCTTTCTTT
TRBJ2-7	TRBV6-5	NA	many	CASSYRMDSSYEQYF	TGTGCCAGCAGTTACCGGATGGACAGCTCCTACGAGCAGTACTTC
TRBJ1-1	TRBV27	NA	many	CASSSWGGRGNTEAFF	TGTGCCAGCAGTTCATGGGGGGGTCGCGGGAACACTGAAGCTTTCTTT
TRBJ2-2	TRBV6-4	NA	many	CASSDTNTGELFF	TGTGCCAGCAGTGACACAAACACCGGGGAGCTGTTTTTT
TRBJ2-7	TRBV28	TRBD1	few	CASSTDRDRYEQYF	TGTGCCAGCAGCACCGACAGGGATCGCTACGAGCAGTACTTC
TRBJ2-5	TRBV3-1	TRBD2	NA	CASRYLAGAQETQYF	TGTGCCAGCAGATATTTAGCGGGAGCGCAAGAGACCCAGTACTTC
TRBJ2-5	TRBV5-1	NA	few	CASSLGLRRGWGETQYF	TGCGCCAGCAGCTTGGGTTTAAGGAGAGGCTGGGGGGAGACCCAGTACTTC
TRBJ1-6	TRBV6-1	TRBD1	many	CASSEVLGTVDSPLHF	TGTGCCAGCAGTGAAGTTCTGGGGACAGTCGATTCACCCCTCCACTTT
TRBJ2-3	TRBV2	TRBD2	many	CASSSGGSTDTQYF	TGTGCCAGCTCTAGCGGAGGAAGCACAGATACGCAGTATTTT
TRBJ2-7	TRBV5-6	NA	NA	CASSPPGDAYEQYF	TGTGCCAGCAGCCCCCCTGGGGACGCCTACGAGCAGTACTTC
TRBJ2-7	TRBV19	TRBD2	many	CASSGPSGSYEQYF	TGTGCCAGCAGTGGGCCTAGCGGGAGCTACGAGCAGTACTTC
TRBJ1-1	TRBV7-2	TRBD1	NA	CASSATGQRSEAFF	TGTGCCAGCAGCGCCACGGGACAGCGCTCTGAAGCTTTCTTT
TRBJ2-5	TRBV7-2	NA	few	CASSAWGEETQYF	TGTGCCAGCAGCGCCTGGGGGGAAGAGACCCAGTACTTC
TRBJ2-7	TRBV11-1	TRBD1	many	CASSRQGAGREQYF	TGTGCCAGCAGTCGGCAGGGGGCAGGCCGCGAGCAGTACTTC
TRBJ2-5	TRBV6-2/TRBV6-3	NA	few	CASSPEAPNRGETQYF	TGTGCCAGCAGCCCCGAGGCGCCGAATCGAGGAGAGACCCAGTACTTC
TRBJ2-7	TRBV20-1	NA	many	CSARGTPSYEQYF	TGCAGTGCTAGGGGAACCCCATCCTACGAGCAGTACTTC
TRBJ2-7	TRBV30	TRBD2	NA	CAWRQAGGPYEQYF	TGTGCCTGGAGACAGGCGGGGGGGCCCTACGAGCAGTACTTC
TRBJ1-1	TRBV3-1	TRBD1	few	CASSQDDRAWNTEAFF	TGTGCCAGCAGCCAAGACGACAGGGCATGGAACACTGAAGCTTTCTTT
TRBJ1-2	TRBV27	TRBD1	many	CASSLRGGQINYGYTF	TGTGCCAGCAGTTTAAGGGGGGGACAGATTAACTATGGCTACACCTTC
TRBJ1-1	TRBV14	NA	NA	CASSRFLDGEAFF	TGTGCCAGCAGCCGGTTTCTCGACGGTGAAGCTTTCTTT
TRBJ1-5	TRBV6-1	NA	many	CASNPFSNQPQHF	TGTGCCAGCAATCCCTTTAGCAATCAGCCCCAGCATTTT
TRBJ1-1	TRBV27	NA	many	CASSLSWGAMAEAFF	TGTGCCAGCAGTTTAAGCTGGGGCGCGATGGCTGAAGCTTTCTTT
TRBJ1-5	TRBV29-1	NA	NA	CSVATDSNQPQHF	TGCAGCGTTGCGACGGATAGCAATCAGCCCCAGCATTTT
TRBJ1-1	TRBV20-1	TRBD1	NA	CSARGQGDRGLAFF	TGCAGTGCTAGAGGGCAGGGGGACAGGGGATTGGCTTTCTTT
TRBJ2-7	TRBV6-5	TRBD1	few	CASSYSDRGSYEQYF	TGTGCCAGCAGTTACTCGGACAGGGGATCCTACGAGCAGTACTTC
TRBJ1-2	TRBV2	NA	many	CASSETVYFGYTF	TGTGCCAGCAGTGAGACAGTCTACTTTGGCTACACCTTC
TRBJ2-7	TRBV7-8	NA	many	CASSSHTTYEQYF	TGTGCCAGCAGTTCCCACACAACCTACGAGCAGTACTTC
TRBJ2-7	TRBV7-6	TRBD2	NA	CASSSRTSGQGEQYF	TGTGCCAGCAGCTCCAGGACTAGCGGACAAGGGGAGCAGTACTTC